The subject of this entry is one T cell receptor (beta chain). This receptor's antigen is unknown. Per-base quality was not reported, and no clone a single base away is much larger than it. The data belong to a study of blood T cell repertoires in COVID-19 (TCRdb year 2020). Study-wide context: Collaborator samples came from the United States, Italy and Spain and covered acute and convalescent phases of COVID-19. The material from the prospective study consisted of cDNA or gDNA derived from T cells, B-cell-depleted T cells, or PBMCs. Deeply sampled blood TCRbeta repertoires from subjects exposed to, actively infected with, or recovered from COVID-19 were included in the dataset. The repertoires were released in a freely available public database intended as a resource for research on the immune response to SARS-CoV-2. The samples were drawn from two sources: the first 160 participants of the ongoing ImmuneRACE study, and 950 to 1,500 subjects contributed by 6 global collaborators. Nearly every sample came with metadata listing a de-identified subject ID, COVID-19 status, age in years and sex. Where available, HLA class I and class II types were taken from metadata supplied by the sample provider and were not determined by assay-based typing.

V is pruned by 0 bases and J by 6 bases, leaving 2 bases of the junction without a gene match. The CDR3 sequence holds 14 residues, the cysteine and phenylalanine included. Only the CDR3 DNA is retained, 42 bases long and in frame from the first base. The germline V gene gives CDR1 as SGHRS and CDR2 as YFSETQ. Each collaborating institution followed its own protocols to collect whole blood in K2EDTA tubes. Collaborator samples were shipped for TCRbeta analysis as frozen whole blood, isolated PBMCs, or DNA extracted from either sample type. Study-level results and caveats: How much clinical and demographic metadata was included differed by source and by participant, and the metadata was provided uncurated.

TCRbeta CDR3 regions were amplified from genomic DNA using the immunoSEQ Assay, a bias-controlled multiplex PCR. The authors' analysis ran thus. The number of nucleated cells in each sample was estimated by amplification of reference gene primers within the assay. To quantify the absolute abundance of each unique TCRbeta CDR3 rearrangement, sequence reads were collapsed and filtered. For each sample, productive Simpson clonality was calculated as the square root of Simpson's diversity index across productive rearrangements. TCRdb took this table from immuneACCESS and kept in-frame rearrangements with V and J called. Such tables lack part of the clones; where checked against another copy, unresolved V genes explain under half of the gap, and the rest is unexplained. The D gene and trimming were derived from the DNA, and the V and J assignments and clone size from that table. This sample gives more than 95,000 clones in total; around 83% of them show up just once. The ten largest clones represent under 6% of the sample.

Recombination linked TRBV5-1 to TRBJ2-3; 9 middle bases align to TRBD2. This clonotype originated in a man at least 80 years old with active or convalescent COVID-19. The sequencing sample was made of peripheral blood. The nucleotides are TGCGCCAGCAGCTTGGGGACTAGCGAGGATACGCAGTATTTT. It encodes CASSLGTSEDTQYF.